This T cell receptor (beta chain) was retrieved from a study of post-analysis software for immune sequencing data. In this sample, this clonotype turned up a few times. No antigen is known for it. cDNA libraries for TCR beta contained unique molecular identifiers. Via MiXCR, TCRdb re-called the PCR reads, giving one row per CDR3 protein. The sample records some 690,000 distinct CDR3 sequences, over 45% being singletons. This CDR3 comprises 12 residues. The V segment lost 0 bases and the J segment 9 bases; nucleotides outside the gene matches: 5. Germline V CDR1 and CDR2: SQVTM, ANQGSEA. Study conclusions and caveats: Roughly five TRBV segments appeared more often in patients than in controls, and TRBV5-6, TRBV5-1 and TRBV20-1 were among these. Those with multiple sclerosis, the patient group, showed significantly lower normalized Chao1 diversity than controls.

The clonotype originates from a girl aged 2 to 9 with multiple sclerosis. Sequenced material: blood. This sequence joins TRBV29-1 and TRBJ2-7, with 7 bases lining up with TRBD2. The CDR3 DNA sequence: TGCAGCGTTGAAGATCTGGGAGGGTGGCAGTACTTC. This sequence encodes CSVEDLGGWQYF.